This T cell receptor (beta chain) is from a study of cytomegalovirus exposure and HLA in healthy donors (dated 2017 in TCRdb). The study in broad terms: According to an earlier analysis of 587 of the donors, about 170 million T cells yielded roughly 110 million unique TCR beta sequences and 276 Gb of sequence data. Alongside the repertoire data, information on donor age, sex, ethnicity and CMV serostatus was compiled. Among around 400 genotyped donors of the cohort, an average of about 240,000 unique TCR beta nucleotide sequences were sequenced per donor, 15% to 20% of them non-productive. Both class I and class II loci were covered by HLA typing, at four-digit resolution. High-throughput TCR immunosequencing, statistical association of individual TCRs with disease status, and machine learning were combined to predict cytomegalovirus infection status. An early release covering about 600 HLA-typed donors comprised about 320 gigabases of sequencing data and tens of millions of unique TCR sequences. About five DR-DQ haplotypes were treated as single units for association and clustering because of strong linkage in the cohort. Using immunosequencing, the study profiled T cell repertoires from about 650 subjects and related those repertoires to cytomegalovirus serostatus. Genome-wide SNP genotypes for about 60% of the roughly 670 donors were used in a later genetic analysis, which treated that subset as a discovery cohort. The study was designed to test whether signatures of past pathogen exposure could be identified by cataloging public T cell receptors. A later analysis re-examined previously published TCR beta repertoires from 600 to 700 donors and added high-resolution HLA genotyping to investigate patterns of TCR occurrence. Every discovery cohort repertoire had been produced on one sequencing platform. The later analysis used no new phenotypic data to find candidate immune exposures, relying instead on TCR beta sequences and their occurrence across donors. The number of donors typed differed by locus, with roughly 629-640 for A, B, C, DRB1 and DQB1, roughly 520 for DQA1, under 610 for DPA1, and roughly 450 for DPB1. Among the roughly 400 genotyped donors, around 81% belonged to the genetic ancestry cluster associated with self-reported Caucasian donors. An earlier analysis of roughly 580 of the donors used high-throughput TCR beta sequencing to judge whether each TCR beta V gene segment behaved as functional or pseudogenic. A separate validation cohort of 100 to 150 different subjects was used in addition to the approximately 670-subject first cohort. Broader findings and caveats from the paper: CMV serostatus was the only immune exposure information available for the cohort. The cohort was sequenced for TCR beta chains only, and without alpha or paired-chain data the features that could be detected were limited. The presence/absence analyses assumed that sequencing depth was roughly uniform across donors, and that assumption may not be true. Three of the identified cytomegalovirus-associated TCR beta chains were confirmed in vitro to be specific for cytomegalovirus antigens. Compared with equally common non-associated chains, HLA-associated TCR beta chains in a later analysis were more clonally expanded and had lower generation probabilities. In a later genetic analysis, a missense DCLRE1C variant was associated with V-gene and J-gene trimming of TCR beta chains, and the association was replicated in an independent cohort. In a later analysis, TCR association rates were found to vary across HLA loci, with the most associated TCRs seen for DRB1 alleles and the fewest for HLA-C alleles. A further reported finding was that TCR beta sequences accurately predicted the HLA-A and HLA-B alleles for most subjects in the first cohort. In a later genetic analysis, fewer N-insertions in productive TCRs were reported among donors in an Asian-associated ancestry cluster than the approximately 710-donor mean. A later analysis reported that several top co-occurrence clusters appeared linked to parvovirus B19, influenza, CMV and Epstein-Barr virus. The earlier analysis of about 600 of the donors excluded some 15 rarely observed V segments, including chromosome 9 orphons, because counts were too low. The classifier was reported to diagnose cytomegalovirus status with high specificity and sensitivity in both the original and validation cohorts. Assigning TCR associations to individual alleles was difficult when HLA alleles, especially DR and DQ, strongly co-occurred. Because the 87-base-pair reads could not distinguish some IMGT-functional V segments, including TRBV6-2 and TRBV6-3, those segments were excluded. Correlated functional status among segregating V segments might be attributable to linkage disequilibrium, but an unknown experimental factor could not be ruled out. In the study, 150 to 200 TCR beta chains were listed as associated with cytomegalovirus. Specific HLA alleles were associated with over 15,000 TCR beta sequences at a false discovery rate of 0.05 in a later analysis. Most TCR sequences were seen in very few donors, while some public TCRs were found in many individuals. A cluster of highly shared sequence variants was judged likely to represent a technical artifact of the sequencing pipeline. It was suggested by the authors that the approach could potentially be generalized to other disease states and immunological phenotypes. Because HLA typing was missing for some donors at each locus, association tests included only the typed subset. An earlier analysis of approximately 530 of the donors showed that most TCR beta V segments appeared in productive rearrangements either about 87% or about 30% of the time, which broadly matched IMGT annotations. Most CMV-associated TCR beta chains appeared to be HLA-restricted in a later analysis, and the HLA associations seemed to be driven largely by CMV exposure.

Libraries were constructed by the immunoSEQ multiplex PCR assay. The multiplex PCR relied on a mix of 60 forward primers for TCR Vbeta segments and 13 reverse primers for TCR Jbeta segments. Amplification of the CDR3 region of rearranged TCR beta genes was performed with a multiplex PCR assay on genomic DNA. Amplified TCR beta libraries were sequenced as 87-base-pair reads on the Illumina HiSeq System. Per the source publication's procedure: A later analysis counted about 82 million unique TCR beta chains across the 550 to 800 repertoires, and approximately 11 million of these chains were shared by at least two donors. Raw reads were error-corrected and collapsed into unique sequences with a nearest-neighbor algorithm that merged closely related sequences to remove PCR and sequencing errors. V, D and J gene segments were assigned by aligning CDR3 sequences to IMGT reference sequences. For a sequence to be retained, at least a six-nucleotide match to both a V gene segment and a J gene segment was required. Rearrangements were called productive when the CDR3 lacked stop codons and stayed in frame with V and J; all others were non-productive. Following IMGT convention, CDR3 was defined as the stretch from the second conserved V-encoded cysteine up to the conserved J-encoded phenylalanine. Sequences without an unambiguous match to a single V gene segment were excluded from the earlier analysis of 500 to 700 of the donors. In an earlier analysis of 587 of the donors, V segments were called functional above 56.7% productive rearrangements and were called segregating when the between-donor standard deviation exceeded 5%. A statistical classification framework was built to diagnose cytomegalovirus status from the catalog of TCR beta chain sequences. In a later analysis, TCR nucleotide sequences were compared against IMGT/GENE-DB human TR gene sequences so that V and J genes could be assigned. The TCRdist pipeline was used in a later analysis to assign CDR3 sequences and most-parsimonious VDJ recombination scenarios. In a later analysis, every TCR beta chain was defined by the combination of its CDR3 amino acid sequence and its V-gene family, and reads without a unique V-gene family were dropped. To address suspected cross-contamination and a sequencing artifact, a later analysis removed approximately 590 highly shared, low-generation-probability nucleotide sequences. In a later analysis, a clonal expansion index was calculated for each public chain from normalized within-repertoire ranks of inferred template counts. In a later analysis, generation probabilities were computed with a VDJ recombination model fitted to out-of-frame rearrangements, and the resulting probabilities were checked against IGoR. A later analysis scored TCR-TCR, TCR-HLA and TCR-CMV co-occurrence with hypergeometric tests, applying a repertoire-size bias correction to TCR pairs. To estimate false discovery rates, a later analysis permuted the HLA or CMV assignments 20 times. In a later analysis, co-occurring TCRs were grouped using DBSCAN, and TCRdist sequence similarity was added for clustering within HLA-allele-positive subsets. For co-occurrence clustering, repertoires with fewer than 30,000 or more than 120,000 public chains were excluded, along with roughly 5 repertoires with anomalous nucleotide sharing. This immuneACCESS table, as held by TCRdb, lists in-frame sequences with V and J called but not all clones. Of the missing ones, under half trace to an unresolved V gene in checked studies; the others have no known cause. V, J and clone size derive from that table, while D and trimming were established from the DNA sequence. This sample gives about 120,000 clones in total; more than 60% of them show up just once. Jointly, the top ten make up 8% to 9% of the sample.

CDR3 length: 13 amino acids, cysteine to phenylalanine. Of the read, only the CDR3 DNA is kept; its 39 bases are in frame from base 1. The germline V gene (reference sequence) specifies LNHDA as CDR1 and SQIVND as CDR2. The cohort comprised under 700 healthy bone marrow donors. At the time of sampling, all cohort members were nominally healthy, though unrecorded immune exposures were likely present. The donor tested CMV seropositive and was one of the 289 seropositive cohort members. A peripheral blood sample was provided by each donor, and peripheral blood mononuclear cells were used for TCR beta sequencing. The Qiagen DNeasy Blood Extraction Kit was used to extract genomic DNA from the blood cell samples. For this clone: What this receptor recognizes is not known. A read error may account for a junction end that differs from germline.

The specimen was PBMCs. The receptor was isolated from a woman between 40 and 50 years old in good health and CMV-seropositive. The chain links TRBV19 with TRBJ1-2, and perhaps TRBD1 as D gene, on 6 matching bases. The DNA sequence is TGTGCCAGTAGTAATGGACAGCTCTATGGCTACCCCTTC. Its protein product is CASSNGQLYGYPF.